One sample yielded the 12 T cell receptor beta chains listed below, sequenced in a study of blood T cell repertoires in COVID-19. Sequenced by immunoSEQ multiplex PCR; TCRdb stores in-frame clones only, minus some. The data contain roughly 300,000 clones, 70% to 90% of them singletons. The sequencing sample was made of peripheral blood. The receptor source for this set is a young man who had recovered from COVID-19.

The chain employs TRBV10-1 and TRBJ2-1; D unresolved. CDR3 length: 14 residues. Trimming pared 0 bases from V and 4 bases from J, leaving 7 bases between. Germline CDR1 is WNHNN and CDR2 is SYGVQD (reference sequence). CDR3 DNA: TGCGCCAGCAGTGAGTCGTGGCCTTACAATGAGCAGTTCTTC. This codes for CASSESWPYNEQFF.

The rearrangement links TRBV5-4 to TRBJ1-2, with TRBD1 as a possible D gene (5 bases). V lost 2 bases and J 2 bases, leaving 10 bases between the germline ends. The germline CDR1 and CDR2 sequences are SGHNT and YYREEE (reference sequence). This CDR3 is built from 14 residues. In DNA form, the CDR3 reads TGTGCCAGCAGCTTAGGGGCCATAAACTATGGCTACACCTTC. Translating gives CASSLGAINYGYTF. Full variable domain (remainder filled in from reference TRBV5-4 and TRBJ1-2): ETGVTQSPTHLIKTRGQQVTLRCSSQSGHNTVSWYQQALGQGPQFIFQYYREEENGRGNFPPRFSGLQFPNYSSELNVNALELDDSALYLCASSLGAINYGYTFGSGTRLTVV.

The chain uses TRBV19 and TRBJ2-2, with D perhaps TRBD1 (6 bases). This CDR3 has 17 residues. The V end lost 3 bases, the J end lost 6 bases, and 20 bases lay between the germline ends. Germline CDR1 reads LNHDA; CDR2 reads SQIVND (reference sequence). CDR3 DNA sequence: TGTGCCAGTAGTATTCCTATGGGGGCGACTAACCCCGGGGAGCTGTTTTTT. Protein: CASSIPMGATNPGELFF.

The chain carries TRBV11-1 and TRBJ2-7; D perhaps matches TRBD2 (5 bases). CDR1 is SGHAT, CDR2 FQDESV, per germline (reference sequence). The germline V and J ends were trimmed by 5 bases and 0 bases, with 11 bases remaining between them. This CDR3 is 14 amino acids long. The CDR3, as DNA: TGTGCCAGCAGCATCGGACTTCACTCCTACGAGCAGTACTTC. The encoded protein is CASSIGLHSYEQYF.

The V call is TRBV7-9, the J call TRBJ1-2; D might be TRBD1 (5 bases). Germline V gives CDR1 SEHNR, CDR2 FQNEAQ (reference sequence). The ends were cut back, 5 bases at V and 0 bases at J, with 19 bases in the middle. This CDR3 spans 17 amino acids. The CDR3 loop is CASSLSPPDRANYGYTF. CDR3 DNA sequence: TGTGCCAGCAGCCTCTCACCCCCCGACAGAGCTAACTATGGCTACACCTTC.

This clone was found a few times. The V call is TRBV6-5, the J call TRBJ1-2, with D possibly being TRBD1 (6 bases). Trimming left V 5 bases short and J 4 bases short, with 11 bases between. The CDR3 covers 13 residues. CDR1 and CDR2 (germline): MNHEY, SVGAGI. The CDR3: CASSPGVTYGYTF. CDR3 sequence (DNA): TGTGCCAGCAGTCCAGGGGTCACCTATGGCTACACCTTC.

This clone was counted a single time. The chain joins TRBV15 to TRBJ2-6; the D is unclear. The V end lost 0 bases, the J end lost 4 bases, and 7 bases lay between the germline ends. Per the germline V gene, CDR1 is LNHNV and CDR2 is YYDKDF (reference sequence). CDR3 size: 15 residues. The CDR3 is CATSREASGANVLTF. CDR3 sequence (DNA): TGTGCCACCAGCAGAGAAGCCTCCGGGGCCAACGTCCTGACTTTC.

V usage is TRBV9 and J usage is TRBJ2-7, with D tentatively TRBD1 (8 bases). Per germline, CDR1 SGDLS and CDR2 YYNGEE. V was pared by 2 bases and J by 3 bases, with 15 bases between. This CDR3 has 15 amino acids. The CDR3 DNA is TGTGCCAGCAGCGTTGGACAGGGAGGGTTCTACGAGCAGTACTTC. Translating gives CASSVGQGGFYEQYF. Filled out from reference TRBV9 and TRBJ2-7, the complete variable domain reads DSGVTQTPKHLITATGQRVTLRCSPRSGDLSVYWYQQSLDQGLQFLIQYYNGEERAKGNILERFSAQQFPDLHSELNLSSLELGDSALYFCASSVGQGGFYEQYFGPGTRLTVT.

This clone was seen a few times. This same CDR3 is encoded by further DNA sequences in the sample. V and J are TRBV5-1 and TRBJ2-5; 8 nucleotides line up with TRBD2. Trimming at V came to 4 bases and at J to 5 bases, leaving 7 bases not matched to a gene. The CDR3 is 14 amino acids. Germline CDR1 and CDR2: SGHRS and YFSETQ. The CDR3 loop reads CASSLGLGGETQYF. CDR3 in DNA: TGCGCCAGCAGCCTGGGACTAGGTGGCGAGACCCAGTACTTC.

The chain recombines TRBV4-3 with TRBJ2-1; D ambiguous. The CDR3 totals 18 residues. Trimming stripped 0 bases from V and 5 bases from J, with 20 bases between. CDR1 and CDR2 (germline): LGHNA, YSLEER. The CDR3 loop is CASSQDRVTRYNNNEQFF. The CDR3 nucleotides are TGCGCCAGCAGCCAAGATCGGGTAACTCGCTACAACAACAATGAGCAGTTCTTC.

The chain recombines TRBV25-1 with TRBJ1-1; TRBD1 might be the D (5 bases). Germline V gene data show CDR1 as MGHDK and CDR2 as SYGVNS. The CDR3 loop spans 12 amino acids. Deletions cut 8 bases from V and 1 base from J, with 8 bases between. As DNA, the CDR3 is TGTGCCAGCCGGAGGGGGAACACTGAAGCTTTCTTT. Protein: CASRRGNTEAFF. The variable domain in full, completed from reference TRBV25-1 and TRBJ1-1, reads EADIYQTPRYLVIGTGKKITLECSQTMGHDKMYWYQQDPGMELHLIHYSYGVNSTEKGDLSSESTVSRIRTEHFPLTLESARPSHTSQYLCASRRGNTEAFFGQGTRLTVV.

The chain couples TRBV7-2 to TRBJ2-2; 7 bases match TRBD1. CDR1 and CDR2 from the germline V gene are SGHTA and FQGNSA. Unmatched junction bases numbered 7, after V lost 4 bases and J lost 5 bases. This CDR3 is 15 amino acids long. The CDR3 region is CASSSEGTDTGELFF. The CDR3 DNA sequence: TGTGCCAGCAGCTCAGAGGGGACAGATACCGGGGAGCTGTTTTTT.